What follows describes a single TCR beta chain. The antigen is not known. The CDR3 is 15 residues long. CDR1 is SGHTA, CDR2 FQGNSA, per germline. V was clipped by 1 base and J by 4 bases; unmatched bases: 3. The data were taken from a study of T cell responses to AZD1222 COVID-19 vaccine. Study-level findings and limits: The donor group comprised mostly white British people and more females; the analysis possibly underestimated clonal diversity. At baseline, seropositivity was found in only a handful of AZD1222 recipients.

Profiled with immunoSEQ multiplex PCR; TCRdb holds only in-frame clones, not every one. This table has about 270,000 clones, roughly 93% appearing once. Sequenced material: peripheral blood, taken 28 days after the second AZD1222 dose. This receptor was obtained from an adult who received the AZD1222 COVID-19 vaccine. The genes are TRBV7-2 and TRBJ1-4; 7 nucleotides agree with TRBD1. DNA of the CDR3: TGTGCCAGCAGCTTAGAGGGGGCTGGTAATGAAAAACTGTTTTTT. This gives the protein CASSLEGAGNEKLFF.